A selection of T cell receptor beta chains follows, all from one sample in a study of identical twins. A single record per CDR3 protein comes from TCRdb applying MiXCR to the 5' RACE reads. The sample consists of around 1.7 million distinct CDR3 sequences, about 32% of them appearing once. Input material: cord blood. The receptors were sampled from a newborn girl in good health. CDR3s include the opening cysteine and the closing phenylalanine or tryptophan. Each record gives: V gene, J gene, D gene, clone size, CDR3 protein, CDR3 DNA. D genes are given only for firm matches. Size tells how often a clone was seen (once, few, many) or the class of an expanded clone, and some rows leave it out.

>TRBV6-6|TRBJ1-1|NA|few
CASSYRESDTEAFF
TGTGCCAGCAGTTACAGGGAATCGGACACTGAAGCTTTCTTT
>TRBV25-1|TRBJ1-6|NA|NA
CASSDEGQYNSPLHF
TGTGCCAGCAGTGACGAAGGACAGTATAATTCACCCCTCCACTTT
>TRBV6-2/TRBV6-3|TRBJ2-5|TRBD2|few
CASRRLARMYQETQYF
TGTGCCAGCAGGCGACTAGCGCGAATGTACCAAGAGACCCAGTACTTC
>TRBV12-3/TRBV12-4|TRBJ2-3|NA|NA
CASSLGLAYSTDTQYF
TGTGCCAGCAGTTTGGGTCTAGCCTACAGCACAGATACGCAGTATTTT
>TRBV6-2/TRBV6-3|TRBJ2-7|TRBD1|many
CASGWDSVFLEQYF
TGTGCCAGCGGGTGGGACAGTGTCTTCTTGGAGCAGTACTTC
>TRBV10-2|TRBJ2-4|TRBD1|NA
CASSESTGQGKAKNIQYF
TGCGCCAGCAGTGAGTCGACTGGACAGGGGAAAGCCAAAAACATTCAGTACTTC
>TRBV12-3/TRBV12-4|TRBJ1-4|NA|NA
CASSLEQVREKLFF
TGTGCCAGCAGTTTAGAACAGGTTCGGGAAAAACTGTTTTTT
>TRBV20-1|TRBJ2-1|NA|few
CSAHLFGVYYNEQFF
TGCAGTGCTCACCTCTTCGGGGTGTACTACAATGAGCAGTTCTTC
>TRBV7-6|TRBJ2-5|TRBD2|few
CASSYSGSSEQTQYF
TGTGCCAGCAGCTATAGCGGGAGTTCCGAACAGACCCAGTACTTC
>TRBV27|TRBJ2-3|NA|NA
CASSLRSVPSITDTQYF
TGTGCCAGCAGTCTCCGGTCGGTCCCATCAATCACAGATACGCAGTATTTT
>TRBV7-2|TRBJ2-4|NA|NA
CASSLGPPTGGGAKNIQYF
TGTGCCAGCAGCTTAGGGCCCCCGACAGGTGGCGGGGCCAAAAACATTCAGTACTTC
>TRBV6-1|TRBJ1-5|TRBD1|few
CASSEAAQGAIQPQHF
TGTGCTAGCAGTGAAGCAGCCCAGGGGGCGATTCAGCCCCAGCATTTT
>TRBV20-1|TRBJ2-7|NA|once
CSARLARRTYEQYF
TGCAGTGCTAGACTAGCGCGACGGACCTACGAGCAGTACTTC
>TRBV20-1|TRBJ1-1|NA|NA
CSAPERAGAFF
TGCAGTGCCCCGGAACGGGCAGGGGCTTTCTTT
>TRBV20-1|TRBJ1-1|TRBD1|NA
CSARHRGRDTEAFF
TGCAGTGCTAGGCACAGGGGGAGGGACACTGAAGCTTTCTTT
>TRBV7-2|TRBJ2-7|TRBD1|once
CASSWGQGYYEQYF
TGTGCCAGCAGCTGGGGACAGGGGTACTACGAGCAGTACTTC
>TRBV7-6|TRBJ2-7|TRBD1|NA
CASGEGGTGGNEQYF
TGTGCCAGCGGGGAAGGTGGGACAGGGGGCAACGAGCAGTACTTC
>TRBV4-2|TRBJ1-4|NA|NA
CASSQDRGRDINEKLFF
TGTGCCAGCAGCCAAGATAGGGGCAGGGACATAAATGAAAAACTGTTTTTT
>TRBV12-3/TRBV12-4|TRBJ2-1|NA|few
CASSTQQVYSYNEQFF
TGTGCCAGCAGTACTCAACAGGTATACTCCTACAATGAGCAGTTCTTC
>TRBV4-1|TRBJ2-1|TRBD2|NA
CASSQVLVLAGVRTEQFF
TGCGCCAGCAGCCAAGTTCTAGTTCTAGCGGGAGTTCGCACTGAGCAGTTCTTC
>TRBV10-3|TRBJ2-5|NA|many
CAISELAGQETQYF
TGTGCCATCAGTGAGTTGGCAGGCCAAGAGACCCAGTACTTC
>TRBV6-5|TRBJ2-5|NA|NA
CASSYTVVQETQYF
TGTGCCAGCAGTTATACGGTTGTGCAAGAGACCCAGTACTTC
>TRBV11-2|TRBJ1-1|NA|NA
CASSLFSLQTMNTEAFF
TGTGCCAGCAGCTTATTTTCTTTGCAGACCATGAACACTGAAGCTTTCTTT
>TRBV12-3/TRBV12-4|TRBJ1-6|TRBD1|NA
CASSDSGTGRAPLHF
TGTGCCAGCAGCGATTCCGGGACAGGGAGGGCACCCCTCCACTTT
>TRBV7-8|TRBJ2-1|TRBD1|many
CASSVRAGGNEQFF
TGCGCCAGCAGCGTCCGTGCAGGGGGCAATGAGCAGTTCTTC
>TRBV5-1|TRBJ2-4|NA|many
CASSLDGSQNIQYF
TGCGCCAGCAGCTTGGATGGCAGTCAAAACATTCAGTACTTC
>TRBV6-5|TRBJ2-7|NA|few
CASRIVGRDEQYF
TGTGCCAGCAGGATAGTGGGCCGGGACGAGCAGTACTTC
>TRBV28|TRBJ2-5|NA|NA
CASSHGPSQETQYF
TGTGCCAGCAGTCATGGACCTAGCCAAGAGACCCAGTACTTC
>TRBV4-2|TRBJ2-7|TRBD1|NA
CASSQVQGAILSYNEQYF
TGTGCCAGCAGCCAAGTCCAGGGGGCGATCCTCTCCTACAATGAGCAGTACTTC
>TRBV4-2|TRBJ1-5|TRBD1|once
CASSPRTGNDQPQHF
TGTGCCAGCAGCCCCCGGACAGGGAATGATCAGCCCCAGCATTTT
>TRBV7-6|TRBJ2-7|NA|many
CASSLAGQGPYEQYF
TGTGCCAGCAGCTTAGCGGGGCAGGGTCCCTACGAGCAGTACTTC
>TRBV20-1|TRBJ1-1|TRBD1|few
CSAREDRLNTEAFF
TGCAGTGCTAGAGAGGACAGGTTGAACACTGAAGCTTTCTTT
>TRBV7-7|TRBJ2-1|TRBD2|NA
CASSRLAGPYSYNEQFF
TGTGCTAGCAGCCGACTAGCGGGACCTTACTCCTACAATGAGCAGTTCTTC